This passage covers 22 T cell receptor beta chains from one sample sequenced in a study of cytomegalovirus exposure and HLA in healthy donors. The table came from immunoSEQ multiplex PCR; TCRdb's copy has only in-frame clones and leaves some out. Of 130,000 to 150,000 clones listed, 88% were seen once; the top ten hold almost 8%. Input material: PBMCs. The source of these receptors is a woman under 30 in good health and CMV-seropositive.

The chain is built from TRBV4-1 and TRBJ1-5, with 9 bases matching TRBD1. The CDR3 covers 18 residues. The ends lost 4 bases at V and 0 bases at J; junction bases unmatched: 10. Germline loops: CDR1 MGHRA, CDR2 YSYEKL. This CDR3 reads CASSPHFGTGNSNQPQHF. For the CDR3, the DNA is TGCGCCAGCAGCCCACACTTCGGGACAGGGAATAGCAATCAGCCCCAGCATTTT.

This sequence joins TRBV28 and TRBJ1-5; the D is unclear. The ends were cut back, 6 bases at V and 10 bases at J, with 7 bases in the middle. This CDR3 has 10 amino acids. From germline, CDR1 is MDHEN and CDR2 SYDVKM. CDR3 sequence reads: CASSLSPQHF. CDR3 DNA: TGTGCCAGCAGCCTGTCCCCCCAGCATTTT.

The chain uses TRBV2 and TRBJ2-3, with a tentative D call TRBD2 (6 bases). CDR3 size: 15 residues. The germline V gene has CDR1 SNHLY and CDR2 FYNNEI. Trimming pared 3 bases from V and 0 bases from J, leaving 10 bases between. Written as DNA, the CDR3 is TGTGCCAGCAGTGAGCGGGCGGGAAGCACAGATACGCAGTATTTT. Encoded protein: CASSERAGSTDTQYF.

The CDR3 loop reads CASSAGTGLGNTIYF. CDR3 nucleotide sequence: TGTGCCAGCAGTGCCGGGACAGGGCTTGGAAACACCATATATTTT. The V gene is TRBV28, the J gene TRBJ1-3; TRBD1 aligns across 9 bases. The CDR3 spans 15 residues. Germline trimming cut 5 bases from V and 3 bases from J; bases unmatched to any gene: 5. Germline CDR1 is MDHEN and CDR2 is SYDVKM.

The J gene is TRBJ2-7, the V gene TRBV23-1; no firm D call. TRBV23-1 is treated as an ORF (open reading frame) with a function not yet certain. This CDR3 is 15 amino acids long. The V gene lost 0 bases and the J gene lost 2 bases, with 11 bases spanning the gap. The DNA of the CDR3 is TGCGCCAGCAGTCAATCAGAAAGCCCGACCTACGAGCAGTACTTC. Protein sequence: CASSQSESPTYEQYF.

J is TRBJ1-1 and V is TRBV7-3; the match to TRBD1 covers 9 bases. V trimming: 1 base; J trimming: 0 bases; junction bases outside the gene matches: 3. CDR3 length: 16 amino acids. Germline V gives CDR1 SGHTA, CDR2 FQGTGA. In nucleotides, the CDR3 is TGTGCCAGCAGCTTAAGTGGGGACAGGGTGAACACTGAAGCTTTCTTT. It translates to CASSLSGDRVNTEAFF.

The V and J genes are TRBV5-6 and TRBJ2-3; D is unclear. The CDR3 totals 16 residues. In germline, CDR1 is SGHDT, CDR2 YYEEEE. V lost 3 bases to trimming and J lost 4 bases, with 18 bases between them. This CDR3 is CASSYDWRGIPDTQYF. CDR3 in DNA: TGTGCCAGCAGCTATGATTGGCGCGGTATCCCAGATACGCAGTATTTT.

The chain is built from TRBV7-3 and TRBJ2-1; D remains unclear. There are 12 residues in the CDR3. The germline V gene encodes CDR1 SGHTA and CDR2 FQGTGA. Trimming stripped 1 base from V and 9 bases from J, with 7 bases between. CDR3 protein: CASSLNGAEQFF. DNA for the CDR3: TGTGCCAGCAGCTTAAACGGAGCTGAGCAGTTCTTC. Variable domain in full (rest from reference TRBV7-3 and TRBJ2-1): GAGVSQTPSNKVTEKGKYVELRCDPISGHTALYWYRQSLGQGPEFLIYFQGTGAADDSGLPNDRFFAVRPEGSVSTLKIQRTERGDSAVYLCASSLNGAEQFFGPGTRLTVL.

V is TRBV30 and J is TRBJ2-5; D is perhaps TRBD2 (6 bases). Germline V gene data show CDR1 as GTSNPN and CDR2 as SVGIG (reference sequence). V was shortened by 7 bases and J by 0 bases, with 21 bases between the two germline ends. This CDR3 spans 16 amino acids. Written as DNA, the CDR3 is TGTGCCTCGACCCTACTAGGACTAAAGTACCAAGAGACCCAGTACTTC. This gives the protein CASTLLGLKYQETQYF.

This clone was observed a few times. J is TRBJ2-7 and V is TRBV19; a possible D gene is TRBD1 (5 bases). This CDR3 region has 14 residues. V was pared by 3 bases and J by 3 bases, with 12 bases between. CDR1 is LNHDA and CDR2 is SQIVND in the germline V gene (reference sequence). CDR3 sequence reads: CASSIGMGRYEQYF. Here the CDR3 DNA reads TGTGCCAGTAGTATTGGGATGGGGCGCTACGAGCAGTACTTC.

This clone was observed at least ten times. The chain combines TRBV18 with TRBJ2-2; 8 positions match TRBD1. After removal of 3 bases from V and 7 bases from J, the junction contained 4 bases not matched to a gene. The CDR3 is 14 residues long. Looked up from germline, CDR1 is KGHSH and CDR2 is LQKENI. CDR3 residues: CASSPDRVGGELFF. CDR3 nucleotides: TGTGCCAGCTCACCGGACAGGGTAGGCGGGGAGCTGTTTTTT.

The rearrangement uses TRBV28 and TRBJ2-7; TRBD1 matches 12 bases. This CDR3 is built from 15 residues. Trimming removed 5 bases from V and 4 bases from J; junction bases left unmatched: 6. CDR1 and CDR2 (germline): MDHEN, SYDVKM. CDR3 nucleotide sequence: TGTGCCAGCAGTCCGGGACAGGGGGCCCCTTACGAGCAGTACTTC. Amino acid sequence: CASSPGQGAPYEQYF.

The chain joins TRBV30 to TRBJ2-7; no firm D call. The CDR3 loop spans 12 amino acids. Trimming removed 4 bases from V and 3 bases from J, with 10 bases in between. Germline V CDR1 and CDR2: GTSNPN, SVGIG (reference sequence). CDR3 residues: CAWTGYGYEQYF. CDR3 coding DNA: TGTGCCTGGACGGGTTATGGCTACGAGCAGTACTTC.

The rearrangement links TRBV5-1 to TRBJ2-5; TRBD1 agrees at 9 bases. The J segment lost 5 bases and the V segment lost 4 bases, leaving 3 bases of the junction unmatched. CDR3 length: 13 residues. CDR1 SGHRS and CDR2 YFSETQ come from the germline V gene. CDR3 DNA sequence: TGCGCCAGCAGCAGGGACAGGGCGGAGACCCAGTACTTC. This translates into CASSRDRAETQYF.

The V gene is TRBV19, the J gene TRBJ1-1, with TRBD1 matching 9 bases. The CDR3 is 14 residues long. Trimming cost V 5 bases and J 1 base; bases outside gene matches: 2. Germline V gene data show CDR1 as LNHDA and CDR2 as SQIVND (reference sequence). The CDR3 reads CASSSDRGNTEAFF. Here the CDR3 DNA reads TGTGCCAGTAGTTCGGACAGGGGGAACACTGAAGCTTTCTTT.

This chain connects TRBV30 to TRBJ2-1; D gene uncertain. CDR1 and CDR2 from the germline V gene are GTSNPN and SVGIG (reference sequence). Trimming shortened V by 0 bases and J by 2 bases, and 5 bases separated the two germline ends. This CDR3 is 13 amino acids long. DNA of the CDR3: TGTGCCTGGAGTGTATCGGCCTACAATGAGCAGTTCTTC. Its protein product is CAWSVSAYNEQFF.

The chain recombines TRBV2 with TRBJ1-1; 11 bases fit TRBD1. Germline loops: CDR1 SNHLY, CDR2 FYNNEI. The V gene end was trimmed by 7 bases and the J gene end by 5 bases; junction bases not matched to a gene: 12. This CDR3 has 16 amino acids. CDR3 coding DNA: TGTGCCAGCATTCTCAGGACAGGGGGCGCTTGGACTGAAGCTTTCTTT. As protein: CASILRTGGAWTEAFF.

The V and J genes are TRBV6-5 and TRBJ1-4; perhaps TRBD1 as D (6 bases). This CDR3 has 14 amino acids. Deletions cut 5 bases from V and 8 bases from J, with 15 bases between. Germline CDR1 reads MNHEY; CDR2 reads SVGAGI. CDR3 loop: CASSPDSRREKLFF. The CDR3 nucleotides read TGTGCCAGCAGTCCGGACAGCAGAAGGGAAAAACTGTTTTTT.

This clone was seen once. The genes are TRBV29-1 and TRBJ1-1; D ambiguous. The CDR3 runs 13 residues. CDR1 and CDR2 (germline): SQVTM, ANQGSEA. Trimming stripped 5 bases from V and 0 bases from J, with 10 bases between. CDR3 region: CSVREDMNTEAFF. In DNA form, the CDR3 reads TGCAGCGTTAGAGAGGATATGAACACTGAAGCTTTCTTT.

The chain carries TRBV5-1 and TRBJ1-1; D unclear. Germline-derived CDR1 and CDR2 are SGHRS and YFSETQ. Trimming stripped 6 bases from V and 2 bases from J, with 20 bases between. The CDR3 covers 16 residues. In nucleotides, the CDR3 is TGCGCCAGCATTCCCCCTGCCTCCACGGGTAACACTGAAGCTTTCTTT. Translating it yields CASIPPASTGNTEAFF.

The V call is TRBV28, the J call TRBJ2-7; 10 nucleotides line up with TRBD1. CDR3 size: 15 residues. Trimming cost V 4 bases and J 1 base; bases outside gene matches: 4. CDR1 MDHEN and CDR2 SYDVKM come from the germline V gene. Here the CDR3 DNA reads TGTGCCAGCAGTTCAAGGGACAGGGGATCCTACGAGCAGTACTTC. Its translation is CASSSRDRGSYEQYF. Using reference TRBV28 and TRBJ2-7 for the parts outside the CDR3, the full variable domain is DVKVTQSSRYLVKRTGEKVFLECVQDMDHENMFWYRQDPGLGLRLIYFSYDVKMKEKGDIPEGYSVSREKKERFSLILESASTNQTSMYLCASSSRDRGSYEQYFGPGTRLTVT.

In its sample, this clone was seen a few times. This rearrangement joins TRBV27 to TRBJ2-7, with a weak D call TRBD1 (7 bases). Per the germline V gene, CDR1 is MNHEY and CDR2 is SMNVEV (reference sequence). The CDR3 contains 13 residues. Trimming stripped 8 bases from V and 6 bases from J, with 17 bases between. The CDR3 DNA sequence: TGTGCCAGCGGGGGGACAGCCCGCTCCGAGCAGTACTTC. Its protein is CASGGTARSEQYF.